This T cell receptor beta chain emerged from a study of monozygotic twins with cystic fibrosis. In the study overall: Libraries were built from about 3 micrograms of fragmented DNA using approximately 15 PCR cycles.

Broader study findings: Monozygotic CF twin pairs shared significantly more nucleotide-identical clonotypes than unrelated CF individuals did.

Measured with immunoSEQ multiplex PCR; TCRdb has only the in-frame clones, and not every one. This sample has around 9,500 clones; 98% to 99% occur once, and the top ten carry over 0.2%. Points on this clone: Antigen: not known.

Sequences were obtained from blood. The TCR originated in a girl aged 2 to 9 with cystic fibrosis.

CDR3 in amino acids: CASSLSGTGSEAFF. CDR3 nucleotides: TGTGCCAGCAGCTTAAGCGGGACAGGGTCTGAAGCTTTCTTT. This sequence joins TRBV7-3 and TRBJ1-1; TRBD1 agrees at 9 bases. Germline assignment: CDR1 SGHTA and CDR2 FQGTGA. V shed 1 base, J shed 6 bases, and the junction held 3 bases outside the gene matches. The CDR3 is made up of 14 amino acids.